Included here is one T cell receptor beta chain sequence, with context. Its matching antigen is unknown. Primers for the PCR totalled 60 Vbeta and 13 Jbeta. Data came from immunoSEQ multiplex PCR; TCRdb stores just in-frame clones and leaves some out. The sample includes roughly 140,000 clones, roughly three quarters seen only once; the top ten take about 3.2%. This sample is drawn from a study of cytomegalovirus exposure and HLA in healthy donors. Study results and limitations: Equally common other TCR beta chains were less clonally expanded than HLA-associated ones, a later analysis found. Within an earlier analysis, most TCR beta V segments proved productive either about 90% or about 30% of the time.

This TCR was sampled from a female donor in good health and CMV-seronegative. The material sequenced was PBMCs.

DNA for the CDR3: TGTGCCAGTAGTTTCCCAGGGGGCCCCGCTTTCTTT. Translating it yields CASSFPGGPAFF. This chain joins TRBV19 and TRBJ1-1; 8 bases fit TRBD1. The germline CDR1 and CDR2 sequences are LNHDA and SQIVND (reference sequence). V was clipped by 5 bases and J by 11 bases; unmatched bases: 7. This CDR3 is 12 amino acids long.